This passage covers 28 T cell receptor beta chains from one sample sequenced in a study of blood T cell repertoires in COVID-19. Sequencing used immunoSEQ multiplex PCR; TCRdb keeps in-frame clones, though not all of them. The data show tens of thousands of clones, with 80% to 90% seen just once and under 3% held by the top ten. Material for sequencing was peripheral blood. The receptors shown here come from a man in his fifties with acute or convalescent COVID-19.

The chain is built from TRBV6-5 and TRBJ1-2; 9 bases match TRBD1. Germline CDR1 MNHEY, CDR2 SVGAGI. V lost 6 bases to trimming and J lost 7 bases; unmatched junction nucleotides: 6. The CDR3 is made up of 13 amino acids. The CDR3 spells CASREDRGFGYTF. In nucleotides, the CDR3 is TGTGCCAGCAGGGAGGACAGGGGTTTTGGCTACACCTTC.

In DNA, the CDR3 is TGCGCCAATCCGGGACAGAGGGTGAACACTGAAGCTTTCTTT. It translates to CANPGQRVNTEAFF. This chain links TRBV23-1 with TRBJ1-1; 7 bases align to TRBD1. TRBV23-1 has ORF status, its function being uncertain. This CDR3 comprises 14 residues. The ends lost 10 bases at V and 0 bases at J; junction bases unmatched: 8.

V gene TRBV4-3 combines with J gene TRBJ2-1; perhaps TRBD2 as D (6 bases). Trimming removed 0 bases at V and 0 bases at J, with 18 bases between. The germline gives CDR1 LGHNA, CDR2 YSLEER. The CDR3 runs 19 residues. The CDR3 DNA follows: TGCGCCAGCAGCCAAGATGTGGGAGGCGCTCCTTCCTCCTACAATGAGCAGTTCTTC. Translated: CASSQDVGGAPSSYNEQFF.

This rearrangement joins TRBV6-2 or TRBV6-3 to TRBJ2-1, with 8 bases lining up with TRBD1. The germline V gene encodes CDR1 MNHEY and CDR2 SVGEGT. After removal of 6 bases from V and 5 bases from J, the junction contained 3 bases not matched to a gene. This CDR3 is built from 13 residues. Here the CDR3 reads CASSRTGNNEQFF. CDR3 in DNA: TGTGCCAGCAGCCGGACAGGGAACAATGAGCAGTTCTTC.

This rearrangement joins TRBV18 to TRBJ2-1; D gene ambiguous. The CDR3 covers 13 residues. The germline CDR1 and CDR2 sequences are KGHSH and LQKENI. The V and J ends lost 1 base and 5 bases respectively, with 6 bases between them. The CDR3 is CASSPLADNEQFF. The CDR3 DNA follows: TGTGCCAGCTCACCACTAGCCGACAATGAGCAGTTCTTC.

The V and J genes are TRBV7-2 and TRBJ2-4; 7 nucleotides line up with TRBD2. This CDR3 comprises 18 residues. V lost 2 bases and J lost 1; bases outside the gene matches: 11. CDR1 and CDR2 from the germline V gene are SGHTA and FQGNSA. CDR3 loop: CASSLTSAGGWAKNIQYF. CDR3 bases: TGTGCCAGCAGCTTAACTAGCGCCGGAGGGTGGGCCAAAAACATTCAGTACTTC.

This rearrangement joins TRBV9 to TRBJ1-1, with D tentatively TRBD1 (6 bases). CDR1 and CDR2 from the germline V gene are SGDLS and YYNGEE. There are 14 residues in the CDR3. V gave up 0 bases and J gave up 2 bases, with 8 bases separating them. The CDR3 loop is CASSVAGTNTEAFF. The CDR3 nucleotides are TGTGCCAGCAGCGTAGCCGGGACAAACACTGAAGCTTTCTTT.

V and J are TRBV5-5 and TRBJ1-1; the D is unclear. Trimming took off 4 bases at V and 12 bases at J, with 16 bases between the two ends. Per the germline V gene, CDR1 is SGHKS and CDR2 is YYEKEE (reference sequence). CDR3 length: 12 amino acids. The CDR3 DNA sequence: TGTGCCAGCAGCCAGGACGGCGCGGGGACTTTCTTT. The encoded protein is CASSQDGAGTFF.

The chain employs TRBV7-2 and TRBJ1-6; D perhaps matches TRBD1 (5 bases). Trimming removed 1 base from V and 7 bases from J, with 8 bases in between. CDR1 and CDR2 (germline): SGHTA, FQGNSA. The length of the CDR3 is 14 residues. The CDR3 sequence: CASSLDYRNSPLHF. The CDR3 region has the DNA TGTGCCAGCAGCTTAGATTACAGGAATTCACCCCTCCACTTT.

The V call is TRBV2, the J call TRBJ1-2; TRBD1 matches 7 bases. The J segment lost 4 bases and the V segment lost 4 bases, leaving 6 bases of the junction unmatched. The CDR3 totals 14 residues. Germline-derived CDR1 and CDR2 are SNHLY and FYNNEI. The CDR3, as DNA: TGTGCCAGCAGTGGACAGGGTGGAGGCTATGGCTACACCTTC. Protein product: CASSGQGGGYGYTF.

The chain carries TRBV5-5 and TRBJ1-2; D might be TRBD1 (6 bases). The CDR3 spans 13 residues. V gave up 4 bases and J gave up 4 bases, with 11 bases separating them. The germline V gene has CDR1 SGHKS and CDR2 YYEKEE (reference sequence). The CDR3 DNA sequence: TGTGCCAGCAGCCCGGACAGCACCTATGGCTACACCTTC. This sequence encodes CASSPDSTYGYTF.

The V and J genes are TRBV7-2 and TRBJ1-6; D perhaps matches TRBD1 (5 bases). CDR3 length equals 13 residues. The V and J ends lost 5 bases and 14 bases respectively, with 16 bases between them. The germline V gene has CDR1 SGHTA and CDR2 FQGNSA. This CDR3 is CASSIGHFEALHF. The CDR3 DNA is TGTGCCAGCAGCATCGGACATTTTGAGGCCCTCCACTTT. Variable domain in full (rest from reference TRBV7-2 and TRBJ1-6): GAGVSQSPSNKVTEKGKDVELRCDPISGHTALYWYRQSLGQGLEFLIYFQGNSAPDKSGLPSDRFSAERTGGSVSTLTIQRTQQEDSAVYLCASSIGHFEALHFGNGTRLTVT.

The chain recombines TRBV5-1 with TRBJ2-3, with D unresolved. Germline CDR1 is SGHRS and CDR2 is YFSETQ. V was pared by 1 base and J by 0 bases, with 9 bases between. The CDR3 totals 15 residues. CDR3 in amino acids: CASSLSPGSTDTQYF. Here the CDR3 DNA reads TGCGCCAGCAGCTTGAGTCCTGGCAGCACAGATACGCAGTATTTT.

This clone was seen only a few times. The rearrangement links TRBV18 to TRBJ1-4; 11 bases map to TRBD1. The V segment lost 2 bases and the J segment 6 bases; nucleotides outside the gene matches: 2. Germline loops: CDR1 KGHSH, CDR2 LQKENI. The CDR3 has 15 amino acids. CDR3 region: CASSPKGQGDEKLFF. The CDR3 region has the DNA TGTGCCAGCTCACCAAAGGGACAGGGGGATGAAAAACTGTTTTTT.

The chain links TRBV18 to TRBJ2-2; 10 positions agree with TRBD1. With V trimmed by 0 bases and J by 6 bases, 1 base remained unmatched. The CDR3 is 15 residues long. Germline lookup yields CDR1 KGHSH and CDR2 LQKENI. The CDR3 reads CASSPPGTGAGELFF. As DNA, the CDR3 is TGTGCCAGCTCACCACCCGGGACAGGGGCCGGGGAGCTGTTTTTT.

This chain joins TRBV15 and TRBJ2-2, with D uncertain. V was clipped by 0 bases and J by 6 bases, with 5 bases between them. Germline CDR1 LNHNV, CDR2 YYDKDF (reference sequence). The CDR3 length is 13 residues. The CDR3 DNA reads TGTGCCACCAGCAGAGATTATGCCGGGGAGCTGTTTTTT. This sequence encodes CATSRDYAGELFF.

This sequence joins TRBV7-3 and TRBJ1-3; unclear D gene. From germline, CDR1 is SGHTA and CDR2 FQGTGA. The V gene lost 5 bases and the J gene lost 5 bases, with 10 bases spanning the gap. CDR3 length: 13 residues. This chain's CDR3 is CASSTEARNTIYF. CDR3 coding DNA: TGTGCCAGCAGCACCGAAGCAAGAAACACCATATATTTT.

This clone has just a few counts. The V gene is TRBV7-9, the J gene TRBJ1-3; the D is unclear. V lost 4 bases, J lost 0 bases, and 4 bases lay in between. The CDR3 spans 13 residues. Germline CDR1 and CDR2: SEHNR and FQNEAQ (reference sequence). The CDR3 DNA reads TGTGCCAGCAGCTCGGGCTCTGGAAACACCATATATTTT. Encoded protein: CASSSGSGNTIYF.

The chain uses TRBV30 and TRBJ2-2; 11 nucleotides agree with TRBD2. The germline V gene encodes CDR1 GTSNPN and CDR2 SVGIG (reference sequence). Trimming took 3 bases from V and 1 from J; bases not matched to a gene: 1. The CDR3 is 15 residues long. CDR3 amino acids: CAWRGTSGNTGELFF. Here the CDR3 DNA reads TGTGCCTGGAGAGGGACTAGCGGGAACACCGGGGAGCTGTTTTTT.

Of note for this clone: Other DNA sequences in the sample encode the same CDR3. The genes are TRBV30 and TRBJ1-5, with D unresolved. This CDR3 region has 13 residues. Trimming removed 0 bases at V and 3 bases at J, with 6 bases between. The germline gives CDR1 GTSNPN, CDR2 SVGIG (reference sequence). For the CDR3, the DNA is TGTGCCTGGAGTGTATCCTCCAATCAGCCCCAGCATTTT. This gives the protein CAWSVSSNQPQHF. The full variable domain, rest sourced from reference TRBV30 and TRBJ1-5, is SQTIHQWPATLVQPVGSPLSLECTVEGTSNPNLYWYRQAAGRGLQLLFYSVGIGQISSEVPQNLSASRPQDRQFILSSKKLLLSDSGFYLCAWSVSSNQPQHFGDGTRLSIL.

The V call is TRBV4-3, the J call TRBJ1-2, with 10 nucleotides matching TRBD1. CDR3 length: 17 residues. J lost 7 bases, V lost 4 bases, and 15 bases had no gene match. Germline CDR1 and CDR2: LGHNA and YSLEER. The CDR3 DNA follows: TGCGCCAGCAGCCGCCTAGGGAGGACAGGGGGGATCTTTGGCTACACCTTC. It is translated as CASSRLGRTGGIFGYTF.

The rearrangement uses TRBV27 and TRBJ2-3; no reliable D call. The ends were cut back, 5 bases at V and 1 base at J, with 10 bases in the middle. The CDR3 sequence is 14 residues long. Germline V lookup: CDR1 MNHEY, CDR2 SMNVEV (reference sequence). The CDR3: CASSPVSGTDTQYF. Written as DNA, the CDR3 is TGTGCCAGCAGTCCCGTTTCCGGCACAGATACGCAGTATTTT.

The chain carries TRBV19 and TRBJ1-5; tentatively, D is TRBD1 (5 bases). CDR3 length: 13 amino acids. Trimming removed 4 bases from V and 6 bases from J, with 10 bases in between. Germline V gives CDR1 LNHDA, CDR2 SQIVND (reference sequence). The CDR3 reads CASSTRVRQPQHF. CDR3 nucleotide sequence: TGTGCCAGTAGTACCAGGGTACGTCAGCCCCAGCATTTT.

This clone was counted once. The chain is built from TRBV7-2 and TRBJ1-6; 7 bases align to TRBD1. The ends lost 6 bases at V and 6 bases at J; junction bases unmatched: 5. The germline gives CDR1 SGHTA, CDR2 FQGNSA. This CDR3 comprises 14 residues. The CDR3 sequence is CASRTTGFNSPLHF. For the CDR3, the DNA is TGTGCCAGCAGGACGACAGGGTTTAATTCACCCCTCCACTTT.

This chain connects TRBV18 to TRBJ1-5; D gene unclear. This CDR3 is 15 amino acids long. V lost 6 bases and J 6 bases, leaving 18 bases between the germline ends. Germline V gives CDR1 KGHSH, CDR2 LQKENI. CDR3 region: CASSLGLSEGQPQHF. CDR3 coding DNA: TGTGCCAGCTCCCTGGGCTTAAGCGAGGGTCAGCCCCAGCATTTT.

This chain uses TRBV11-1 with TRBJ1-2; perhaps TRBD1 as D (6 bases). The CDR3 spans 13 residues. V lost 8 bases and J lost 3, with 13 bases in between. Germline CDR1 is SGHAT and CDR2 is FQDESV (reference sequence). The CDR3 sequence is CASGVSGDYGYTF. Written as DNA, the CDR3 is TGTGCCAGCGGGGTGTCAGGGGACTATGGCTACACCTTC.

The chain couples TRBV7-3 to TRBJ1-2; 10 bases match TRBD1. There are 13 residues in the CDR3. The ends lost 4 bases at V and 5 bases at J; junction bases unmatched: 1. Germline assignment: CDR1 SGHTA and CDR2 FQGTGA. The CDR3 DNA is TGTGCCAGCAGCTCGGGACAGGGGTATGGCTACACCTTC. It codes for CASSSGQGYGYTF.

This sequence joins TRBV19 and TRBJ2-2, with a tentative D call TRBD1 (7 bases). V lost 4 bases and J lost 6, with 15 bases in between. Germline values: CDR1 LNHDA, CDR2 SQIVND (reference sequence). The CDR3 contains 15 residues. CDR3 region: CASSTNRGGPGELFF. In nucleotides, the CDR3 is TGTGCCAGTAGTACTAACAGGGGAGGTCCCGGGGAGCTGTTTTTT.